This record looks at one T cell receptor (beta chain) sequence and its context. Its antigen is undetermined. Compared with germline, one end of the junction differs, possibly owing to a read error. The data were taken from a study of cytomegalovirus exposure and HLA in healthy donors. Broader study findings: The study flagged approximately 180 TCR beta chains as cytomegalovirus-associated.

The CDR3 extends over 13 amino acids. Germline V gene data show CDR1 as MNHEY and CDR2 as SVGAGI. Both 60 Vbeta primers and 13 Jbeta primers went into the PCR. Generated by immunoSEQ multiplex PCR, the TCRdb table keeps only in-frame clones and is missing some. The profile shows about 130,000 clones, approximately 80% of them singletons. This TCR derives from a man aged 25-45 years in good health and CMV-seronegative. The rearrangement links TRBV6-5 to TRBJ1-5, with no clear D. The material sequenced was PBMCs. The CDR3 is CASSVQLNQPRHF. As DNA, the CDR3 is TGTGCCAGCAGCGTACAGCTCAATCAGCCCCGGCATTTT.